This T cell receptor beta chain was identified in a study of beta chain features in type 1 diabetes. By way of CD45RO/CCR7/CD25/CD127/CD95/CD27, the CD4+ regulatory, stem cell-like memory, central memory and naive cells were sorted. Germline values: CDR1 MDHEN, CDR2 SYDVKM. Trimming at V came to 6 bases and at J to 3 bases, leaving 11 bases not matched to a gene. The CDR3 is 15 residues long. This clone appeared a few times. Its antigen is not known. Study results and limitations: Lower insertion and higher deletion counts appeared at VDJ junctions in type 1 diabetes patients.

Sequenced material consisted of expressed TCRB transcripts (all of the isolated RNA was reverse transcribed). Profiled with immunoSEQ multiplex PCR; TCRdb holds only in-frame clones, not every one. The table lists a few hundred thousand clones, approximately 11% of them singletons, with about 0.014% in the top ten. The sequence derives from a woman in her 30s in good health. The material sequenced was naive CD4+ T cells from blood. This chain connects TRBV28 to TRBJ2-7; TRBD1 matches 7 bases. In nucleotides, the CDR3 is TGTGCCAGCAGGCCCCAGGACAGGCGGATCTACGAGCAGTACTTC. This codes for CASRPQDRRIYEQYF. The whole variable domain, filled in from reference TRBV28 and TRBJ2-7, reads DVKVTQSSRYLVKRTGEKVFLECVQDMDHENMFWYRQDPGLGLRLIYFSYDVKMKEKGDIPEGYSVSREKKERFSLILESASTNQTSMYLCASRPQDRRIYEQYFGPGTRLTVT.